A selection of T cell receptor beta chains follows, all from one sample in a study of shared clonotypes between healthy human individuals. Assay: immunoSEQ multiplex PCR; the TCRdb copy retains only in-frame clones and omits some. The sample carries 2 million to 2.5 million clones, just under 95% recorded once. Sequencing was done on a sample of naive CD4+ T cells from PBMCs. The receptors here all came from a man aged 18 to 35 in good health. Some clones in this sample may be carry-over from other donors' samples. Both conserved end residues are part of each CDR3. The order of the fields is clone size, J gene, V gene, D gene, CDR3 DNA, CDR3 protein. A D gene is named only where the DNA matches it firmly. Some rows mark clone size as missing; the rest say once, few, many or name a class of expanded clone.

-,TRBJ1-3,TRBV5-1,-,TGCGCCAGCAGCTTGTTTGTCGGCGGAGACACCATATATTTT,CASSLFVGGDTIYF
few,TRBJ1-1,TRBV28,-,TGTGCCTGGGGGAGCTCCATGAACACTGAAGCTTTCTTT,CAWGSSMNTEAFF
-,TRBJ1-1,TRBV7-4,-,TGTGCCAGCATGATAGAAATCAACACTGAAGCTTTCTTT,CASMIEINTEAFF
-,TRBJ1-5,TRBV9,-,TGTGCCAGCAGCGCCGGAAGGGGATTTGGAAACAATCAGCCCCAGCATTTT,CASSAGRGFGNNQPQHF
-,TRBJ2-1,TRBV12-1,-,TGTGCCAGCAGCTTTGCCTTGGACTACAATGAGCAGTTCTTC,CASSFALDYNEQFF
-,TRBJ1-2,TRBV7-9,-,TGTGCCAGCAGCTTCGCACAGGGACATGGCTACACCTTC,CASSFAQGHGYTF
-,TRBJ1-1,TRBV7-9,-,TGTGCCAGCAGCCTATCGGCATCCGCGAACACTGAAGCTTTCTTT,CASSLSASANTEAFF
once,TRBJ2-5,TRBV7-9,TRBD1,TGTGCCAGCAGCACCCGGACAGGATCCCAAGAGACCCAGTACTTC,CASSTRTGSQETQYF
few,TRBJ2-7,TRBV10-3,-,TGTGCCATCAGTGAGCAGGGACGGCAGTACTTC,CAISEQGRQYF
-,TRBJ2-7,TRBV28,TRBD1,TGTGCCAGCAGTCTCCTCACCCCCGGGACAGGGGGAAGCGGGAGACCACTTTACGAGCAGTACTTC,CASSLLTPGTGGSGRPLYEQYF
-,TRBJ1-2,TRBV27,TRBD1,TGTGCCAGCAGTGGCTATGGGGTATGGGGACAGCGCCTCTATGGCTACACCTTC,CASSGYGVWGQRLYGYTF
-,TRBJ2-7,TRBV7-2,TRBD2,TGTGCCAGCAGTCAAGGACTAGCGGGAGCTGTCGAGCAGTACTTC,CASSQGLAGAVEQYF
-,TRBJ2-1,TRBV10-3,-,TGTGCCATCAGTGAGTCAAGGGGCACGGGCTCCTACAATGAGCAGTTCTTC,CAISESRGTGSYNEQFF
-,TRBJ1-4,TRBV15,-,TGTGCCACCAGCAGAAGAACATTAACTAATGAAAAACTGTTTTTT,CATSRRTLTNEKLFF
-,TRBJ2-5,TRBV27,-,TGTGCCAGCAGTAGCAGGGGCCAAGAGACCCAGTACTTC,CASSSRGQETQYF
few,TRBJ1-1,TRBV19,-,TGTGCCAGTAGTATACTCCCAAACACTGAAGCTTTCTTT,CASSILPNTEAFF
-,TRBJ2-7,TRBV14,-,TGTGCCAGCAGCCCGGAGGGGGGGGGAGGAAGGACCTACGAGCAGTACTTC,CASSPEGGGGRTYEQYF
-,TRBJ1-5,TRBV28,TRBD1,TGTGCCAGCAGTTACAGGGGAAACAATCAGCCCCAGCATTTT,CASSYRGNNQPQHF
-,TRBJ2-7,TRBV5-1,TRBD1,TGCGCCAGCAGCTCACTCTCGACAGGGGGTGTCGACGAGCAGTACTTC,CASSSLSTGGVDEQYF
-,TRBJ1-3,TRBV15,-,TGTGCCATACAACAGAGCTCTGGAAACACCATATATTTT,CAIQQSSGNTIYF
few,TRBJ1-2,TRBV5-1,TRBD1,TGCGCCAGCAGCCCGGGACAGGGAAACTATGGCTACACCTTC,CASSPGQGNYGYTF
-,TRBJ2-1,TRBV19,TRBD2,TGTGCCAGTAGCAGCATGAGGACTAGCGGGAGGTTGAATGAGCAGTTCTTC,CASSSMRTSGRLNEQFF
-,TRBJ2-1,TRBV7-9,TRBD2,TGTGCCAGCGTGGTAGCGGGAGTCTATGAGCAGTTCTTC,CASVVAGVYEQFF
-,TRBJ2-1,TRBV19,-,TGTGCCAGTAGTATATGGGGAAATGAGCAGTTCTTC,CASSIWGNEQFF
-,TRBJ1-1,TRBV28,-,TGTGCCAGCAGTCCCGGACAGAGGAACACTGAAGCTTTCTTT,CASSPGQRNTEAFF
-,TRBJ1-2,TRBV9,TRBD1,TGTGCCAGCAGCGAGGGACAGGGTTACACTTATAACTATGGCTACACCTTC,CASSEGQGYTYNYGYTF
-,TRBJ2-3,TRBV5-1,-,TGCGCCAGCAGCTTGCGCCCAGGGGCCCCTGGCACAGATACGCAGTATTTT,CASSLRPGAPGTDTQYF
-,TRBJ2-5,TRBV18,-,TGTGCCAGCTCACCATCGCGGGAGACCCAGTACTTC,CASSPSRETQYF
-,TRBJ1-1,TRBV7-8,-,TGTGCCAGCAGCTTAGCCCTCGGGCTAGTTTACACTGAAGCTTTCTTT,CASSLALGLVYTEAFF
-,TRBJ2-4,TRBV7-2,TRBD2,TGTGCCAGCAGCTTAGGGACTAGCGGGGTCCAGTACTTC,CASSLGTSGVQYF
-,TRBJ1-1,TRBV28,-,TGTGCCAGCACCGCGGGGGTGGGCACTGAAGCTTTCTTT,CASTAGVGTEAFF
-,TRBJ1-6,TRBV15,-,TGTGCCACCAGCAGAGATCGGGGCGGGGAGGGTTCACCCCTCCACTTT,CATSRDRGGEGSPLHF
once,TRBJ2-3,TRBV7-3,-,TGTGCCAGCAGCTTAAATCAGGGGATCACAGATACGCAGTATTTT,CASSLNQGITDTQYF
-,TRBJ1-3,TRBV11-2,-,TGTGCCAGCAGCTTATACTGGGGTTCTGGAAACACCATATATTTT,CASSLYWGSGNTIYF
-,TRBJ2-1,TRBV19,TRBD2,TGTGCCAGTAGGGATGTCAGCGGGGGTTCCTACAATGAGCAGTTCTTC,CASRDVSGGSYNEQFF
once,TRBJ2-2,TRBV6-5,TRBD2,TGTGCCAGCAGTCGTCTAGCGGGGGCCGGGGAGCTGTTTTTT,CASSRLAGAGELFF
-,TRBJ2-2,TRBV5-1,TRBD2,TGCGCCAGCAGCGTGACTAGCGGGGTGAACACCGGGGAGCTGTTTTTT,CASSVTSGVNTGELFF
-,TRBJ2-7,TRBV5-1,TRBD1,TGCGCCAGCAGCTTACAGGGGGCGGAGATGTACGAGCAGTACTTC,CASSLQGAEMYEQYF
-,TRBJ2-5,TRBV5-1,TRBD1,TGCGCCAGCAGCCCTGGACAGGGACGTCTACAGACCCAGTACTTC,CASSPGQGRLQTQYF
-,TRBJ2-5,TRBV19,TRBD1,TGTGCCAGTAGTGTACAGGGGAGCGAGACCCAGTACTTC,CASSVQGSETQYF
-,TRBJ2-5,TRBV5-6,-,TGTGCCAGCAGCTTTTTGGGACGGGGGAGCCAAGAGACCCAGTACTTC,CASSFLGRGSQETQYF